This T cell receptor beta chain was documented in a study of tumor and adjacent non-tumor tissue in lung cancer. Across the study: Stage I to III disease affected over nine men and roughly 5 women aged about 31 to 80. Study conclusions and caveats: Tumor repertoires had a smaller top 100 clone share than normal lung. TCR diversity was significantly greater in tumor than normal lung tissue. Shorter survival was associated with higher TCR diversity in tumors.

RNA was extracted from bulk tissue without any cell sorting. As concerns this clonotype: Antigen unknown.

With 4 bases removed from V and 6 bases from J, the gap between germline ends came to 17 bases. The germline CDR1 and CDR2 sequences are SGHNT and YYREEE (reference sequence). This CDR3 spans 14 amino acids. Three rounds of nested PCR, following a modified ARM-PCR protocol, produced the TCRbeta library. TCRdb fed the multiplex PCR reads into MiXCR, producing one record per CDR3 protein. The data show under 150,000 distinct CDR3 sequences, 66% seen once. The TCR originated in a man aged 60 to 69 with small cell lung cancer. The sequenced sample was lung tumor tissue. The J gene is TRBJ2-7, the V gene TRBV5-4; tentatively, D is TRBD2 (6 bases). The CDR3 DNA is TGTGCCAGCAGCCAGGGACTCGCGTCCACCGAGCAGTACTTC. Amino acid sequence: CASSQGLASTEQYF.